A single sample is the source of the 28 T cell receptor beta chains below, sequenced in a study of identical twins. A single record per CDR3 protein comes from TCRdb applying MiXCR to the 5' RACE reads. The sample holds over 200,000 distinct CDR3 sequences, 10% seen once. The source material was memory T cells sorted from blood. The source of these receptors is a man aged 45-65 years in good health.

This clonotype was observed a handful of times. The chain combines TRBV10-3 with TRBJ2-7, with D maybe TRBD1 (6 bases). The CDR3 covers 15 residues. Between the trimmed V and J ends, which lost 6 bases and 6 bases, there was a span of 21 bases. Per the germline V gene, CDR1 is ENHRY and CDR2 is SYGVKD. CDR3 bases: TGTGCCATCAGCCTACAGGGCCGGACCCCGCGCGAGCAGTACTTC. Its protein product is CAISLQGRTPREQYF.

The chain has TRBV18 and TRBJ2-5; D may be TRBD1 (5 bases). V lost 4 bases and J lost 5, with 23 bases in between. There are 17 residues in the CDR3. CDR1 is KGHSH, CDR2 LQKENI, per germline. CDR3 nucleotides: TGTGCCAGCTCACTAACCAGAAGTGGTCAGGGAAGGGAGACCCAGTACTTC. Translated: CASSLTRSGQGRETQYF.

This clonotype has ten or more counts. This chain connects TRBV10-3 to TRBJ2-5, with 11 bases lining up with TRBD2. The trim removed 4 bases at V and 2 bases at J, leaving 12 bases unmatched. The germline V gene encodes CDR1 ENHRY and CDR2 SYGVKD. The CDR3 is 18 residues long. CDR3 in amino acids: CAISAASGGNQRQETQYF. In nucleotides, the CDR3 is TGTGCCATCAGTGCGGCTAGCGGGGGGAACCAACGGCAAGAGACCCAGTACTTC.

The CDR3: CASSSTRGGAHTQYF. CDR3 nucleotide sequence: TGTGCCAGCAGTTCCACCAGGGGAGGGGCCCATACGCAGTATTTT. The rearrangement links TRBV28 to TRBJ2-3; a weak D match, TRBD2 (7 bases). V was shortened by 4 bases and J by 7 bases, with 18 bases between the two germline ends. Germline CDR1 MDHEN, CDR2 SYDVKM. There are 15 residues in the CDR3. Full variable domain (rest looked up from reference TRBV28 and TRBJ2-3): DVKVTQSSRYLVKRTGEKVFLECVQDMDHENMFWYRQDPGLGLRLIYFSYDVKMKEKGDIPEGYSVSREKKERFSLILESASTNQTSMYLCASSSTRGGAHTQYFGPGTRLTVL.

The chain carries TRBV3-1 and TRBJ2-7; D perhaps matches TRBD2 (6 bases). This CDR3 is 16 amino acids long. V was clipped by 3 bases and J by 2 bases, with 17 bases between them. Germline V gene sequence: CDR1 LGHDT, CDR2 YNNKEL (reference sequence). CDR3 bases: TGTGCCAGCAGCCACGAAGGAGGGACTCCAACCTACGAGCAGTACTTC. The encoded protein is CASSHEGGTPTYEQYF.

This clonotype was found many times. The V call is TRBV5-1, the J call TRBJ2-5; a weak D match, TRBD1 (6 bases). This CDR3 region has 15 residues. CDR1 is SGHRS and CDR2 is YFSETQ in the germline V gene. The V end was cut by 1 base, the J end by 5 bases, with 15 bases between. CDR3 protein: CASSLNRALQETQYF. The CDR3 nucleotides are TGCGCCAGCAGCTTGAACAGGGCGCTTCAGGAGACCCAGTACTTC.

This clonotype was counted ten times or more. V gene TRBV21-1 combines with J gene TRBJ2-7; the DNA was not used to check the table's D call, TRBD1. TRBV21-1 is flagged as a pseudogene. This CDR3 is 14 amino acids long. Written as DNA, the CDR3 is TGTGCCAGCAGCCCATTCCCCCTCAGCTACGAGCAGTACTTC. It encodes CASSPFPLSYEQYF.

The CDR3 here is CASNSPWTGESYEQYF. The CDR3 bases are TGTGCCAGCAACTCACCGTGGACAGGGGAGTCCTACGAGCAGTACTTC. The chain has TRBV28 and TRBJ2-7; TRBD1 aligns across 9 bases. The CDR3 contains 16 residues. The germline V gene encodes CDR1 MDHEN and CDR2 SYDVKM. V lost 7 bases to trimming and J lost 1 base; unmatched junction nucleotides: 11.

This clonotype was seen repeatedly, ten times or more. The CDR3 region is CASSRQTGGTEAFF. DNA of the CDR3: TGCGCCAGCAGCCGTCAGACAGGGGGCACTGAAGCTTTCTTT. This chain joins TRBV4-1 and TRBJ1-1, with 9 bases identical to TRBD1. The CDR3 is 14 residues long. Losses at the gene ends were 4 bases for V and 4 bases for J; bases not matched to a gene: 4. Germline V gene sequence: CDR1 MGHRA, CDR2 YSYEKL.

There are many counts of this clonotype. The chain has TRBV4-3 and TRBJ2-2, with D perhaps TRBD1 or TRBD2 (5 bases each). Germline CDR1 LGHNA, CDR2 YSLEER. The CDR3 contains 18 residues. V gave up 5 bases and J gave up 3 bases, with 22 bases separating them. CDR3 residues: CASSMGRGLWADTGELFF. CDR3 nucleotide sequence: TGCGCCAGCAGCATGGGACGCGGGTTGTGGGCCGACACCGGGGAGCTGTTTTTT.

The genes are TRBV7-9 and TRBJ2-5, with 9 bases identical to TRBD2. Trimming removed 4 bases from V and 1 base from J; junction bases left unmatched: 10. Germline V CDR1 and CDR2: SEHNR, FQNEAQ (reference sequence). The CDR3 extends over 17 amino acids. The CDR3 coding sequence is TGTGCCAGCAGCTCTCCATCGGGCGGGGGGGTCCAAGAGACCCAGTACTTC. It encodes CASSSPSGGGVQETQYF.

This clonotype was seen at least ten times. The chain employs TRBV4-3 and TRBJ2-3; D gene unclear. The CDR3 length is 14 residues. V lost 0 bases and J 1 base, leaving 5 bases between the germline ends. In germline, CDR1 is LGHNA, CDR2 YSLEER. The CDR3, as DNA: TGCGCCAGCAGCCAAGATCTGGGCACAGATACGCAGTATTTT. This encodes CASSQDLGTDTQYF.

This clonotype was detected many times. This CDR3 reads CASSLLDGYEQYF. The CDR3 DNA follows: TGTGCCAGCAGCTTATTGGACGGCTACGAGCAGTACTTC. The V gene is TRBV11-3, the J gene TRBJ2-7; D gene unclear. Trimming took off 2 bases at V and 3 bases at J, with 8 bases between the two ends. CDR3 size: 13 residues. The germline CDR1 and CDR2 sequences are SGHNT and YENEEA.

This clonotype showed up just a few times. The DNA for the CDR3 is TGTGCCAGCAGCATCCCGACAGGGGGCAGATCTGGGGCCAACGTCCTGACTTTC. It codes for CASSIPTGGRSGANVLTF. The rearrangement links TRBV5-4 to TRBJ2-6, with 10 bases aligning to TRBD1. The CDR3 is 18 residues long. Germline V gives CDR1 SGHNT, CDR2 YYREEE (reference sequence). With 4 bases clipped from V and 1 base from J, the junction kept 8 bases outside the gene matches. Combining the CDR3 with reference TRBV5-4 and TRBJ2-6 gives the whole variable domain ETGVTQSPTHLIKTRGQQVTLRCSSQSGHNTVSWYQQALGQGPQFIFQYYREEENGRGNFPPRFSGLQFPNYSSELNVNALELDDSALYLCASSIPTGGRSGANVLTFGAGSRLTVL.

This clonotype was counted a few times. V and J are TRBV5-1 and TRBJ2-2, with TRBD2 matching over 10 bases. Trimming at V came to 6 bases and at J to 1 base, leaving 3 bases not matched to a gene. This CDR3 is built from 15 residues. Germline loops: CDR1 SGHRS, CDR2 YFSETQ. CDR3 bases: TGCGCCAGCACCGGACTAGCGGAGAACACCGGGGAGCTGTTTTTT. Protein product: CASTGLAENTGELFF.

This clonotype came up a few times. The J gene is TRBJ2-7, the V gene TRBV5-1; TRBD2 aligns across 12 bases. CDR1 is SGHRS and CDR2 is YFSETQ in the germline V gene. The CDR3 covers 19 residues. Losses at the gene ends were 1 base for V and 2 bases for J; bases not matched to a gene: 13. CDR3 in amino acids: CASSLRASGRALTTYEQYF. CDR3 nucleotide sequence: TGCGCCAGCAGCTTGCGGGCTAGCGGGAGGGCCCTTACAACCTACGAGCAGTACTTC.

This clonotype was found many times. The CDR3 nucleotides are TGTGCCACCCGGACCGACGGGAATAGCAATCAGCCCCAGCATTTT. Its protein is CATRTDGNSNQPQHF. The chain joins TRBV10-3 to TRBJ1-5; D is uncertain. The CDR3 is made up of 15 amino acids. Germline CDR1 ENHRY, CDR2 SYGVKD. Trimming removed 10 bases from V and 0 bases from J, with 16 bases in between.

This chain connects TRBV7-2 to TRBJ2-7; TRBD1 matches 7 bases. The junction had 13 bases not matched to a gene; V was cut back by 4 bases and J by 7 bases. The CDR3 totals 15 residues. In germline, CDR1 is SGHTA, CDR2 FQGNSA. The CDR3 DNA reads TGTGCCAGCAGCTCGCGACAGGGCAGTCCTGTAGAGCAGTACTTC. Amino acid sequence: CASSSRQGSPVEQYF.

This clonotype was seen ten or more times. V gene TRBV28 combines with J gene TRBJ2-3; either TRBD1 or TRBD2 may supply D (6 bases each). The ends were cut back, 4 bases at V and 1 base at J, with 15 bases in the middle. The CDR3 is 16 amino acids. Germline values: CDR1 MDHEN, CDR2 SYDVKM. Here the CDR3 reads CASSSSWGARTDTQYF. CDR3 coding DNA: TGTGCCAGCAGTTCCTCATGGGGGGCTCGCACAGATACGCAGTATTTT.

This clonotype was observed a handful of times. V and J are TRBV5-1 and TRBJ2-3; D may be TRBD2 (6 bases). The CDR3 consists of 13 residues. CDR1 is SGHRS, CDR2 YFSETQ, per germline. Trimming removed 4 bases from V and 9 bases from J, with 15 bases in between. The CDR3 region is CASSQTGLTTQYF. The DNA of the CDR3 is TGCGCCAGCAGCCAGACCGGACTAACGACGCAGTATTTT.

This clonotype was seen ten or more times. The chain employs TRBV5-1 and TRBJ1-4; 11 bases line up with TRBD1. The germline V gene encodes CDR1 SGHRS and CDR2 YFSETQ. The CDR3 is 19 residues long. The J segment lost 1 base and the V segment lost 0 bases, leaving 8 bases of the junction unmatched. CDR3 nucleotides: TGCGCCAGCAGCTTGGTCCCTTCCGGGACAGGGGGAACTAATGAAAAACTGTTTTTT. Its translation: CASSLVPSGTGGTNEKLFF.

V is TRBV7-9 and J is TRBJ2-3; D unclear. The CDR3 is 16 residues long. The V and J ends lost 5 bases and 2 bases respectively, with 17 bases between them. From germline, CDR1 is SEHNR and CDR2 FQNEAQ (reference sequence). The CDR3 loop reads CASSPQTSRHTDTQYF. The CDR3 DNA is TGTGCCAGCAGCCCGCAGACAAGCCGCCACACAGATACGCAGTATTTT.

In this sample, this clonotype turned up a few times. This sequence joins TRBV4-1 and TRBJ2-4, with 12 nucleotides matching TRBD1. In germline, CDR1 is MGHRA, CDR2 YSYEKL. V lost 3 bases and J lost 0; bases outside the gene matches: 9. This CDR3 comprises 19 residues. The CDR3 spells CASSQPGQGAASAKNIQYF. The CDR3 coding sequence is TGCGCCAGCAGCCAGCCGGGACAGGGGGCCGCCTCAGCCAAAAACATTCAGTACTTC.

This clonotype has at least ten counts. This chain uses TRBV29-1 with TRBJ2-3; 9 bases agree with TRBD2. The germline V gene encodes CDR1 SQVTM and CDR2 ANQGSEA. Losses at the gene ends were 1 base for V and 1 base for J; bases not matched to a gene: 15. The CDR3 spans 19 residues. CDR3 in amino acids: CSVEGSETSGWTRTDTQYF. As DNA, the CDR3 is TGCAGCGTTGAAGGGTCGGAGACTAGCGGTTGGACGCGCACAGATACGCAGTATTTT.

The chain employs TRBV6-1 and TRBJ2-5, with TRBD1 identical over 9 bases. Looked up from germline, CDR1 is MNHNS and CDR2 is SASEGT. The CDR3 totals 16 residues. J lost 9 bases, V lost 7 bases, and 18 bases had no gene match. CDR3 bases: TGTGCCAGCACGATCTATCACCCGACAGGGGGTAACGCCCAGTACTTC. It is translated as CASTIYHPTGGNAQYF.

This clonotype was counted ten times or more. The chain has TRBV5-5 and TRBJ1-1; a weak D match, TRBD1 (6 bases). Trimming pared 2 bases from V and 0 bases from J, leaving 8 bases between. The CDR3 runs to 14 residues. Germline values: CDR1 SGHKS, CDR2 YYEKEE (reference sequence). The CDR3 DNA reads TGTGCCAGCAGCTTAGGACAGATGAACACTGAAGCTTTCTTT. Protein product: CASSLGQMNTEAFF. The full variable domain, its missing parts supplied by reference TRBV5-5 and TRBJ1-1, is DAGVTQSPTHLIKTRGQQVTLRCSPISGHKSVSWYQQVLGQGPQFIFQYYEKEERGRGNFPDRFSARQFPNYSSELNVNALLLGDSALYLCASSLGQMNTEAFFGQGTRLTVV.

Ten or more counts support this clonotype. The chain joins TRBV6-2 or TRBV6-3 to TRBJ2-7, with TRBD2 identical over 14 bases. Trimming at V came to 8 bases and at J to 4 bases, leaving 16 bases not matched to a gene. The germline V gene encodes CDR1 MNHEY and CDR2 SVGEGT. The length of the CDR3 is 18 residues. The CDR3 bases are TGTGCCAGCGAGAAAGCTGAACCGGGACTAGCGGGAGTATACGAGCAGTACTTC. This encodes CASEKAEPGLAGVYEQYF.

Note on this clonotype: This clone may be a read error of a much larger clone one base away. The chain combines TRBV5-1 with TRBJ1-2; possibly TRBD1 for D (5 bases). The CDR3 runs to 14 residues. Germline V gives CDR1 SGHRS, CDR2 YFSETQ. The ends were cut back, 4 bases at V and 5 bases at J, with 15 bases in the middle. Here the CDR3 reads CASSVGVRAYGYTF. DNA of the CDR3: TGCGCCAGCAGCGTGGGAGTCAGGGCGTATGGCTACACCTTC.